This TCR beta chain is drawn from a study of CD8 T cells in Susac syndrome. Trimming stripped 1 base from V and 4 bases from J, with 14 bases between. Germline CDR1 KGHSY, CDR2 FQNENV. The CDR3 runs to 16 residues. With random hexamers, about 0.45 to 1 ug RNA was reverse transcribed. TCRdb re-called the immunoSEQ multiplex PCR reads through MiXCR, storing one row per CDR3 protein. The sample includes about 130,000 distinct CDR3 sequences, under 95% seen only once; the top ten take 0.2% to 0.25%. FACS was used to enrich TEMRA cells, whereas the CD8+ and CD4+ T cells were obtained by negative isolation.

This TCR was recovered from a human donor with multiple sclerosis. The V and J genes are TRBV16 and TRBJ2-1, with a possible D match to TRBD2 (6 bases). The sequenced sample consisted of CD8+ T cells from PBMCs. CDR3 DNA sequence: TGTGCCAGCAGCCAATTAGAACGGGAGATATACAATGAGCAGTTCTTC. Translating it yields CASSQLEREIYNEQFF.